This T cell receptor beta chain emerged from a study of regulatory T cells in long-lasting Graves disease. Noted time point: newly diagnosed GD, antithyroid drugs for less than 3 months. PBMC RNA served as the TCR library source. TCR beta libraries were built with iRepertoire HTBI primers and Arm-PCR of CDR3 regions. TCRdb reprocessed the multiplex PCR reads via MiXCR and lists one record per CDR3 protein. The sample includes under 300,000 distinct CDR3 sequences, around 18% of them seen just once. This clonotype was observed at least ten times. Germline and junction disagree at one end, which may indicate a read error. These records were also assigned to another study, of T cells in Graves' hyperthyroidism and ophthalmopathy.

This receptor was identified in a woman aged 25 to 45 with Graves disease. The sample here was peripheral blood mononuclear cells (PBMCs), taken at new diagnosis, from a patient treated with antithyroid drugs.

CDR3 nucleotide sequence: TGTGCCAGCAGCTTGGCCTGGGGTGTGAACACTGAAGCTTTCTTT. This gives the protein CASSLAWGVNTEAFF. The rearrangement links TRBV5-1 to TRBJ1-1; unclear D gene. Germline CDR1 and CDR2: SGHRS and YFSETQ. The CDR3 has 15 residues.